This TCR beta chain was obtained from a study of blood T cell repertoires in COVID-19. Only in-frame clones appear in the TCRdb table, and some are missing; sequencing was by immunoSEQ multiplex PCR. The table shows about 160,000 clones, with around 89% occurring only once. V was pared by 5 bases and J by 0 bases, with 5 bases between. In germline, CDR1 is SEHNR, CDR2 FQNEAQ (reference sequence). The CDR3 extends over 13 amino acids. J is TRBJ1-5 and V is TRBV7-9; D is ambiguous. This TCR was recovered from a man aged 18 to 29 with COVID-19, enrolled during active disease. The sequenced sample was peripheral blood. CDR3 bases: TGTGCCAGCAGCCCAAATAGCAATCAGCCCCAGCATTTT. This gives the protein CASSPNSNQPQHF.